The T cell receptor beta chain described here comes from a study of glioma-infiltrating T cells after dendritic cell vaccination. CDR3 length equals 13 residues. Looked up from germline, CDR1 is SGHAT and CDR2 is FQNNGV. With 5 bases clipped from V and 10 bases from J, the junction kept 5 bases outside the gene matches. Input was roughly 2.2 ug genomic DNA, or all available if less. Sequenced by immunoSEQ multiplex PCR; TCRdb stores in-frame clones only, minus some. The sample has 45,000 to 50,000 clones, about 85% seen once. The study, taken as a whole, reports: No direct clonality-survival link was found; a diverse polyclonal response may matter.

Concerning this clone: Its antigen is not identified.

The sequenced sample was blood, obtained before dendritic cell vaccination. The TCR originated in a human donor with glioblastoma. The V gene is TRBV11-2, the J gene TRBJ1-2, with 12 bases matching TRBD1. This chain's CDR3 is CASSPGQGAVYTF. DNA for the CDR3: TGTGCCAGCAGCCCGGGACAGGGGGCAGTCTACACCTTC.